The source of this TCR beta chain is a study of TIL therapy for anti-PD-1-resistant metastatic lung cancer. Study conclusions and caveats: Treatment-naive, never-smoker and oncogene-addicted patients were overrepresented in this highly selected cohort.

Specified time point: pre-treatment sample, taken before nivolumab and TIL therapy. Stage 4 NSCLC adults joined between late 2017 and 2020. The immunoSEQ assay was v3. Sequencing depth was some 2 million read pairs for survey level, roughly 4.5-6 million for deep. This table comes from immunoSEQ multiplex PCR, and its TCRdb copy is limited to in-frame clones, with some not included. The repertoire holds 54,000 or so clones, 73% seen once, with around 1.7% in the top ten. CDR1 is MNHNY and CDR2 is SVGAGI in the germline V gene (reference sequence). The CDR3 is made up of 15 amino acids. Trimming removed 0 bases from V and 5 bases from J, with 13 bases in between. Concerning this clone itself: What it recognizes is unknown.

Sequencing was performed on blood, taken at baseline. The sequence derives from a person aged 25-85 years with non-small cell lung cancer. This rearrangement joins TRBV6-6 to TRBJ1-1; D not certain. CDR3 sequence (DNA): TGTGCCAGCAGTTACTCCGGGATTAGCGGTACTGAAGCTTTCTTT. Amino acids: CASSYSGISGTEAFF.